This T cell receptor beta chain was sequenced in a study of cytomegalovirus exposure and HLA in healthy donors listed by TCRdb under 2017. In the study overall: In an earlier analysis of roughly 500 of the donors, 276 Gb of sequence data and 117 million unique TCR beta sequences from about 179 million T cells were reported. High-throughput TCR immunosequencing, statistical association of individual TCRs with disease status, and machine learning were combined to predict cytomegalovirus infection status. In an earlier analysis of 550 to 700 of the donors, high-throughput TCR beta sequencing was used to judge whether each TCR beta V gene segment behaved as functional or pseudogenic. Genome-wide SNP genotypes for about three fifths of the roughly 670 donors were used in a later genetic analysis, which treated that subset as a discovery cohort. The study aimed to test whether signatures of past pathogen exposure could be identified by cataloging public T cell receptors. Every repertoire in the discovery cohort had been generated on one and the same sequencing platform. In the later analysis, no new phenotypic data were used to find candidate immune exposures; instead, reliance was placed on TCR beta sequences and their occurrence across donors. Among 300 to 500 genotyped donors of the cohort, an average of roughly 230,000 unique TCR beta nucleotide sequences was sequenced per donor, of which 15% to 20% were non-productive. Besides the first cohort of hundreds of subjects, a separate validation cohort made up of over 95 different subjects was used. HLA typing included class I and class II loci at four-digit resolution. The number of typed donors differed by locus: about 620-640 for A, B, C, DRB1 and DQB1; 500 to 550 for DQA1; approximately 600 for DPA1; and 400 to 480 for DPB1. The T cell repertoires of several hundred subjects were profiled by immunosequencing and related to cytomegalovirus serostatus. An early release covering over 500 HLA-typed donors comprised roughly 300 gigabases of sequencing data and roughly 86 million unique TCR sequences. Among the roughly 370 genotyped donors, around 81% belonged to the genetic ancestry cluster associated with self-reported Caucasian donors. Donor age, sex, ethnicity and CMV serostatus were compiled together with the repertoire data. In a later analysis, previously published TCR beta repertoires from roughly 710 donors were re-analyzed and high-resolution HLA genotyping was added so that TCR occurrence patterns could be studied. Because of strong linkage in the cohort, four to six DR-DQ haplotypes were treated as single units for association and clustering.

Receptors were amplified or captured by the immunoSEQ multiplex PCR assay. For the multiplex PCR, a mixture combining 60 forward primers for TCR Vbeta segments and 13 reverse primers for TCR Jbeta segments was used. Amplification of the CDR3 region of rearranged TCR beta genes was performed with a multiplex PCR assay on genomic DNA. Amplified TCR beta libraries were sequenced as 87-base-pair reads on the Illumina HiSeq System. In the authors' own workflow: A later analysis tallied tens of millions of unique TCR beta chains across the 666 repertoires, and about 10 million of those chains were shared by two or more donors. Raw reads were error-corrected and collapsed into unique sequences with a nearest-neighbor algorithm that merged closely related sequences to remove PCR and sequencing errors. To assign V, D and J gene segments, CDR3 sequences were aligned to IMGT reference sequences. For a sequence to be retained, at least a six-nucleotide match to both a V gene segment and a J gene segment was required. A rearrangement counted as productive if the CDR3 had no stop codons and remained in frame with V and J, and every other rearrangement counted as non-productive. Following IMGT convention, CDR3 was defined as the stretch from the second conserved V-encoded cysteine up to the conserved J-encoded phenylalanine. The earlier analysis of about 620 of the donors excluded sequences that lacked an unambiguous match to a single V gene segment. An earlier analysis of 587 of the donors called V segments functional above 56.7% productive rearrangements and segregating when the between-donor standard deviation exceeded 5%. A statistical classification framework was built for diagnosing cytomegalovirus status from the catalog of TCR beta chain sequences. A later analysis assigned V and J genes by comparing TCR nucleotide sequences with IMGT/GENE-DB human TR gene sequences. The TCRdist pipeline was used in a later analysis to assign CDR3 sequences and most-parsimonious VDJ recombination scenarios. In a later analysis, every TCR beta chain was defined by the combination of its CDR3 amino acid sequence and its V-gene family, and reads without a unique V-gene family were dropped. In a later analysis, approximately 640 highly shared, low-generation-probability nucleotide sequences were removed to address suspected cross-contamination and a sequencing artifact. In a later analysis, a clonal expansion index was calculated for each public chain from normalized within-repertoire ranks of inferred template counts. In a later analysis, generation probabilities were computed using a VDJ recombination model fitted to out-of-frame rearrangements, and the results were checked against IGoR. Hypergeometric tests were used in a later analysis to score TCR-TCR, TCR-HLA and TCR-CMV co-occurrence, with a repertoire-size bias correction applied to the TCR pairs. A later analysis estimated false discovery rates by permuting HLA or CMV assignments 20 times. In a later analysis, co-occurring TCRs were grouped using DBSCAN, and TCRdist sequence similarity was added for clustering within HLA-allele-positive subsets. Co-occurrence clustering excluded repertoires with fewer than 30,000 or more than 120,000 public chains, plus five with anomalous nucleotide sharing. The immuneACCESS repertoire file appears here via TCRdb, limited to in-frame rearrangements. These files lack a portion of the clones; in checked studies, under half of the deficit traces to unresolved V genes, and the cause of the others is not known. V, J and clone size reflect that table, while D and trimming were determined from the DNA. This sample comprises 170,000 or so clones, about 69% of them detected only once. About 2.9% of the sample is in the top ten clones.

Measured from the cysteine to the phenylalanine, the CDR3 is 11 residues long. The retained sequence is limited to the CDR3, 33 bases, with the frame set at the first base. Taken from the germline V gene, the CDR1 and CDR2 loops are MDHEN and SYDVKM. V is pared back by 7 bases and J by 4 bases, with 5 bases lying between the germline termini. Study-wide conclusions, independent of this receptor: In an earlier analysis of about 540 of the donors, most TCR beta V segments were observed in productive rearrangements about 90% or about 30% of the time, broadly matching IMGT annotations. A cluster of highly shared sequence variants was judged likely to represent a technical artifact of the sequencing pipeline. Because counts were too low, 15 to 20 rarely observed V segments, including chromosome 9 orphons, were excluded from the earlier analysis of several hundred of the donors. Compared with equally common non-associated chains, HLA-associated TCR beta chains in a later analysis were more clonally expanded and had lower generation probabilities. The cohort was sequenced for TCR beta chains only, and without alpha or paired-chain data the features that could be detected were limited. Some IMGT-functional V segments, including TRBV6-2 and TRBV6-3, could not be told apart with the 87-base-pair reads, so those segments were excluded. In a later analysis, TCR association rates were found to vary across HLA loci, with the most associated TCRs seen for DRB1 alleles and the fewest for HLA-C alleles. In a later analysis, several top co-occurrence clusters were reported to appear linked to parvovirus B19, influenza, CMV and Epstein-Barr virus. When HLA alleles, especially DR and DQ, strongly co-occurred, attributing TCR associations to individual alleles was difficult. For the cohort, immune exposure information was limited to CMV serostatus. A total of fewer than 200 TCR beta chains were listed by the study as associated with cytomegalovirus. The authors suggested that the approach could potentially be extended to other disease states and immunological phenotypes. At a false discovery rate of 0.05, a later analysis linked 16,951 TCR beta sequences to specific HLA alleles. Most TCR sequences were observed very rarely across donors, whereas some public TCRs were present in many individuals. HLA typing was unavailable for some donors at each locus, so association tests used only the typed subset. A further reported finding was that TCR beta sequences accurately predicted the HLA-A and HLA-B alleles for most subjects in the first cohort. The classifier was reported to diagnose cytomegalovirus status with high specificity and sensitivity in both the original cohort and the validation cohort. According to a later analysis, most CMV-associated TCR beta chains appeared to be HLA-restricted, and the HLA associations seemed to be driven largely by CMV exposure. According to a later genetic analysis, donors in an Asian-associated ancestry cluster had fewer N-insertions in productive TCRs than the approximately 700-donor mean. Presence/absence analyses assumed roughly uniform sequencing depth across donors, an assumption that may not hold. In a later genetic analysis, a missense DCLRE1C variant was associated with V-gene and J-gene trimming of TCR beta chains, and the association was replicated in an independent cohort. Three of the identified cytomegalovirus-associated TCR beta chains were confirmed in vitro to be specific for cytomegalovirus antigens. Correlated functional status among segregating V segments might be attributable to linkage disequilibrium, but an unknown experimental factor could not be ruled out.

The cohort was made up of around 720 healthy bone marrow donors. Cohort members were all nominally healthy when sampled, although unrecorded immune exposures were likely present. The donor was CMV seronegative and belonged to the group of 320 or so seronegative cohort members. A peripheral blood sample was collected from each donor, and TCR beta sequencing was performed on peripheral blood mononuclear cells. Genomic DNA extraction from the blood cell samples was performed with the Qiagen DNeasy Blood Extraction Kit. On this clone itself: Its antigen remains undetermined. No much larger clone exists at a distance of one base, and base qualities are not known.

The sequence links TRBV28 to TRBJ1-5, with the D gene not clear enough to name. This TCR derives from a male donor in good health and CMV-seronegative. Material for sequencing was PBMCs. The bases read TGTGCCAGCAACAATAATCAGCCCCAGCATTTT. This translates into CASNNNQPQHF.